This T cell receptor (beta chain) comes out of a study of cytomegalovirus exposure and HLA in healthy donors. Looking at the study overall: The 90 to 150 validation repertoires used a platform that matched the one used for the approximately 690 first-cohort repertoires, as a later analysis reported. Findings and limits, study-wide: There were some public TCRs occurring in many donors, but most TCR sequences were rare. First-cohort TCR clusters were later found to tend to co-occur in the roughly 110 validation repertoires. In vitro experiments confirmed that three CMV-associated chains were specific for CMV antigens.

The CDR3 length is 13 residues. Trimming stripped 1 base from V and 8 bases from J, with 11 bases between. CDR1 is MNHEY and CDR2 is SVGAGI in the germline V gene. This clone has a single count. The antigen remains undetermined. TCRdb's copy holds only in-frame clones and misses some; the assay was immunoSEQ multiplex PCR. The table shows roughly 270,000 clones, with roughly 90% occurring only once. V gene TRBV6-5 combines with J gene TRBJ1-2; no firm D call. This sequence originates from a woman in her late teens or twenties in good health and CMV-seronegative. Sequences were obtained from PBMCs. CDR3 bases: TGTGCCAGCAGTTACTATGGCGACGGGGGCTACACCTTC. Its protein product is CASSYYGDGGYTF.